These T cell receptor beta chains were read from a single sample in a study of T cells after yellow fever vaccination. From the 5' RACE reads, TCRdb called clonotypes with MiXCR, one entry per CDR3 protein. The sample includes hundreds of thousands of distinct CDR3 sequences, around 12% seen only once; the top ten take about 3%. The source material was CD4+ T cells sorted from PBMCs, sampled 15 days after the yellow fever booster vaccination. All receptors come from a man younger than 30 who received the YFV17D yellow fever vaccine. CDR3s include the opening cysteine and the closing phenylalanine or tryptophan. D genes are given only for firm matches. Where a row states a size, it is once, few, many or the class of an expanded clone; other rows omit it.

J	size	D	V	CDR3	DNA
TRBJ1-1	few	TRBD1	TRBV7-2	CASSPLVGTGVTNTEAFF	TGTGCCAGCAGCCCATTAGTGGGGACAGGGGTTACGAACACTGAAGCTTTCTTT
TRBJ1-3	NA	NA	TRBV7-2	CASSYGAGNTIYF	TGTGCCAGCAGCTACGGGGCTGGAAACACCATATATTTT
TRBJ1-5	few	NA	TRBV12-3/TRBV12-4	CASSQNQPQPQHF	TGTGCCAGCAGCCAGAACCAGCCTCAGCCCCAGCATTTT
TRBJ2-5	NA	NA	TRBV7-6	CASSIDSQETQYF	TGTGCCAGCAGTATTGACAGCCAAGAGACCCAGTACTTC
TRBJ1-6	few	NA	TRBV7-2	CASSLDRANSPLHF	TGTGCCAGCAGCTTAGACAGGGCTAATTCACCCCTCCACTTT
TRBJ2-5	few	NA	TRBV7-9	CASSLGSGVGETQYF	TGTGCCAGCAGCTTGGGCTCGGGGGTCGGAGAGACCCAGTACTTC
TRBJ2-3	few	TRBD2	TRBV7-2	CASSYTRGGPDTQYF	TGTGCCAGCAGCTATACGCGGGGGGGCCCGGATACGCAGTATTTT
TRBJ2-1	NA	TRBD2	TRBV4-1	CASSQDGRRGASYNEQFF	TGCGCCAGCAGCCAAGATGGTAGGCGGGGGGCCTCCTACAATGAGCAGTTCTTC
TRBJ1-1	NA	TRBD1	TRBV9	CASSVGNRGSTEAFF	TGTGCCAGCAGCGTAGGGAACAGGGGAAGCACTGAAGCTTTCTTT
TRBJ2-3	many	NA	TRBV11-2	CASSFGDPDTQYF	TGTGCCAGCAGCTTCGGGGATCCAGATACGCAGTATTTT